This paragraph reports one T cell receptor (beta chain). No antigen is known for it. Base qualities are not at hand, and no much larger clone is one base apart. The V and J ends are trimmed by 1 base and 6 bases, leaving 10 bases between them. Per the germline V gene, SGHTA is the CDR1 and FQGNSA is the CDR2. The CDR3, from cysteine to phenylalanine, totals 14 residues. Of all the DNA, just the CDR3 is kept, 42 bases in frame from base 1. These data originate in a study of tumor-infiltrating lymphocytes in oesophageal squamous cell carcinoma (dated by TCRdb to 2016 to 2017). Library preparation used PCR. Sequencing instrument: Illumina HiSeq 2000. TCRdb trimmed the raw reads at Q25, called clones with MiXCR and kept productive beta chains. Rows with a matching CDR3 protein are joined into one entry that keeps the most common DNA and genes. In this sample the table shows roughly 20,000 distinct CDR3 sequences, approximately 40% of which occur a single time. The ten largest account for approximately 13% of the sample.

The clonotype comes from a male donor with esophageal squamous cell carcinoma. Material: normal esophageal tissue next to the tumor. This receptor chain uses TRBV7-2 and TRBJ2-1; the D gene is unclear. The CDR3 sequence is CASSLDPVTNEQFF. Read as DNA, the sequence is TGTGCCAGCAGCTTAGACCCAGTTACCAATGAGCAGTTCTTC.